What follows are 21 T cell receptor beta chains derived from one specimen sequenced in a study of blood T cell repertoires in COVID-19. Some clones are missing from TCRdb's copy, which holds only in-frame ones; the method was immunoSEQ multiplex PCR. The sample shows approximately 200,000 clones, 85% of them seen only once. The sequenced sample consisted of PBMCs or T cells enriched from blood (not recorded which). The receptor source for this set is a man aged 35 to 55 who had recovered from COVID-19.

The chain joins TRBV5-5 to TRBJ2-3; D not resolved. Per the germline V gene, CDR1 is SGHKS and CDR2 is YYEKEE (reference sequence). Trimming left V 2 bases short and J 1 base short, with 11 bases between. The CDR3 sequence is 15 residues long. The CDR3: CASSFPRSRTDTQYF. In DNA form, the CDR3 reads TGTGCCAGCAGCTTCCCCCGTTCCCGCACAGATACGCAGTATTTT.

The chain combines TRBV7-9 with TRBJ1-2; D gene ambiguous. The length of the CDR3 is 13 residues. Germline V gives CDR1 SEHNR, CDR2 FQNEAQ (reference sequence). Deletions cut 4 bases from V and 7 bases from J, with 13 bases between. The CDR3 protein is CASSSGGGSGYTF. CDR3 in DNA: TGTGCCAGCAGCTCGGGCGGAGGGAGTGGCTACACCTTC.

The chain recombines TRBV21-1 with TRBJ2-1; the table's D call, TRBD2, has no DNA check behind it. TRBV21-1 has pseudogene status. This CDR3 has 14 amino acids. CDR3 sequence (DNA): TGTGCCAGCACCCCAGCGGGATACTACAATGAGCAGTTCTTC. Its protein product is CASTPAGYYNEQFF.

This clone was counted only a few times. This rearrangement joins TRBV16 to TRBJ2-3; D ambiguous. The CDR3 consists of 15 residues. V was cut by 4 bases and J by 4 bases, with 15 bases left in between. Germline V lookup: CDR1 KGHSY, CDR2 FQNENV. The CDR3 here is CASSPTVAPADTQYF. Written as DNA, the CDR3 is TGTGCCAGCAGCCCTACCGTTGCACCGGCAGATACGCAGTATTTT.

The chain recombines TRBV7-9 with TRBJ2-1; the match to TRBD2 covers 10 bases. Germline V gives CDR1 SEHNR, CDR2 FQNEAQ (reference sequence). V gave up 4 bases and J gave up 2 bases; unmatched junction bases: 2. This CDR3 contains 15 residues. The CDR3 loop reads CASSSSGRPYNEQFF. As DNA, the CDR3 is TGTGCCAGCAGCTCTAGCGGGAGACCCTACAATGAGCAGTTCTTC.

Concerning this clone itself: It is unclear where the CDR3 begins or ends on the DNA, so no DNA is shown, and the CDR3 is as TCRdb lists it. V is TRBV27 and J is TRBJ1-2; whether TRBD1, the table's D call, matches the DNA was not checked. Inclusive of both ends, the CDR3 amounts to 14 amino acids. Germline-derived CDR1 and CDR2 are MNHEY and SMNVEV (reference sequence). The CDR3 region is CASSSSGHSWGYTF.

This clone came up once. The rearrangement joins TRBV27 to TRBJ2-7, with 7 bases lining up with TRBD2. Germline trimming cut 6 bases from V and 4 bases from J; bases unmatched to any gene: 9. CDR1 and CDR2 from the germline V gene are MNHEY and SMNVEV (reference sequence). The CDR3 covers 14 residues. The CDR3, as DNA: TGTGCCAGCAGCGGGCAGGTCGGGAGGTACGAGCAGTACTTC. This gives the protein CASSGQVGRYEQYF.

The V gene is TRBV2, the J gene TRBJ2-3, with TRBD2 matching 8 bases. The junction had 13 bases not matched to a gene; V was cut back by 3 bases and J by 8 bases. The CDR3 runs to 16 residues. Germline-derived CDR1 and CDR2 are SNHLY and FYNNEI. In nucleotides, the CDR3 is TGTGCCAGCAGTGAGGATAGCGGGATATTTGGTTTTACGCAGTATTTT. Translated, it gives CASSEDSGIFGFTQYF. The full variable domain, with the rest looked up from reference TRBV2 and TRBJ2-3, is EPEVTQTPSHQVTQMGQEVILRCVPISNHLYFYWYRQILGQKVEFLVSFYNNEISEKSEIFDDQFSVERPDGSNFTLKIRSTKLEDSAMYFCASSEDSGIFGFTQYFGPGTRLTVL.

This rearrangement joins TRBV6-2 or TRBV6-3 to TRBJ1-1, with D possibly TRBD1 on 5 matching bases. The V gene lost 5 bases and the J gene lost 8 bases, with 12 bases spanning the gap. The CDR3 loop spans 12 amino acids. Germline V gene sequence: CDR1 MNHEY, CDR2 SVGEGT. CDR3: CASSRQTDEAFF. In DNA form, the CDR3 reads TGTGCCAGCAGTCGACAGACAGACGAAGCTTTCTTT.

The chain carries TRBV5-1 and TRBJ1-6; no clear D gene. The germline CDR1 and CDR2 sequences are SGHRS and YFSETQ. Trimming stripped 0 bases from V and 7 bases from J, with 11 bases between. This CDR3 is 15 amino acids long. The CDR3 coding sequence is TGCGCCAGCAGCTTGGAACAGCCTCTAAATTCACCCCTCCACTTT. This gives the protein CASSLEQPLNSPLHF.

The J gene is TRBJ2-1, the V gene TRBV4-3, with D possibly matching TRBD2 (5 bases). The CDR3 contains 15 residues. The V end lost 1 base, the J end lost 6 bases, and 13 bases lay between the germline ends. Germline V lookup: CDR1 LGHNA, CDR2 YSLEER. CDR3 protein: CASSQVLRDSNEQFF. CDR3 bases: TGCGCCAGCAGCCAAGTCCTCCGGGATAGCAATGAGCAGTTCTTC.

The V and J genes are TRBV5-6 and TRBJ2-7; no firm D call. From germline, CDR1 is SGHDT and CDR2 YYEEEE. The V end lost 2 bases, the J end lost 6 bases, and 12 bases lay between the germline ends. The length of the CDR3 is 13 residues. CDR3 sequence reads: CASSFVQLGEQYF. DNA for the CDR3: TGTGCCAGCAGCTTCGTACAGTTGGGCGAGCAGTACTTC.

This clone appeared a few times. The gene calls are TRBV10-3 and TRBJ1-1; tentative D call: TRBD1 (5 bases). Trimming stripped 6 bases from V and 0 bases from J, with 8 bases between. Germline V gives CDR1 ENHRY, CDR2 SYGVKD. The CDR3 length is 13 residues. Written as DNA, the CDR3 is TGTGCCATCAGGAGACAGTTGAACACTGAAGCTTTCTTT. It specifies CAIRRQLNTEAFF.

The rearrangement uses TRBV11-2 and TRBJ1-1; 9 bases map to TRBD1. The CDR3 extends over 12 amino acids. J was trimmed by 10 bases and V by 8 bases; bases with no gene match: 8. The germline V gene encodes CDR1 SGHAT and CDR2 FQNNGV. The CDR3 spells CASGGTGLAAFF. The CDR3 nucleotides are TGTGCCAGCGGGGGGACAGGGCTCGCAGCTTTCTTT.

The gene calls are TRBV18 and TRBJ2-7, with no clear D. CDR3 size: 13 residues. V gave up 4 bases and J gave up 3 bases, with 10 bases separating them. Germline V gene sequence: CDR1 KGHSH, CDR2 LQKENI. DNA of the CDR3: TGTGCCAGCTCACTGTCCAGCGACTACGAGCAGTACTTC. This codes for CASSLSSDYEQYF.

The chain links TRBV4-1 to TRBJ2-4; 13 bases agree with TRBD2. After removal of 4 bases from V and 6 bases from J, the junction contained 6 bases not matched to a gene. Germline CDR1 is MGHRA and CDR2 is YSYEKL. The CDR3 spans 16 residues. The CDR3 reads CASSPRTSGSVNIQYF. The CDR3 nucleotides read TGCGCCAGCAGCCCGCGGACTAGCGGGAGTGTAAACATTCAGTACTTC.

This sequence joins TRBV5-4 and TRBJ1-1; 9 bases are shared with TRBD1. CDR1 is SGHNT and CDR2 is YYREEE in the germline V gene (reference sequence). This CDR3 has 15 amino acids. V shed 0 bases, J shed 5 bases, and the junction held 5 bases outside the gene matches. The CDR3 reads CASSLALGTGTEAFF. The CDR3 coding sequence is TGTGCCAGCAGCTTGGCCTTAGGGACAGGGACTGAAGCTTTCTTT. The whole variable domain, filled in from reference TRBV5-4 and TRBJ1-1, reads ETGVTQSPTHLIKTRGQQVTLRCSSQSGHNTVSWYQQALGQGPQFIFQYYREEENGRGNFPPRFSGLQFPNYSSELNVNALELDDSALYLCASSLALGTGTEAFFGQGTRLTVV.

The V gene is TRBV9, the J gene TRBJ1-5, with 10 positions matching TRBD1. The germline CDR1 and CDR2 sequences are SGDLS and YYNGEE. The CDR3 has 15 residues. V dropped 5 bases and J dropped 2; count of bases not matched to a gene: 4. CDR3 nucleotide sequence: TGTGCCAGCAGTCATGGACAGGGGGGCAATCAGCCCCAGCATTTT. Its protein product is CASSHGQGGNQPQHF.

This clone has ten or more counts. The V gene is TRBV4-1, the J gene TRBJ2-2; TRBD2 matches 7 bases. J lost 3 bases, V lost 1 base, and 5 bases had no gene match. The germline V gene encodes CDR1 MGHRA and CDR2 YSYEKL. There are 16 residues in the CDR3. DNA for the CDR3: TGCGCCAGCAGCCAAGCGGGAGGTACCCACACCGGGGAGCTGTTTTTT. Its protein is CASSQAGGTHTGELFF.

V usage is TRBV30 and J usage is TRBJ2-7; tentative D call: TRBD1 (5 bases). This CDR3 is 14 amino acids long. V was shortened by 0 bases and J by 7 bases, with 16 bases between the two germline ends. Germline V gene lookup returns CDR1 GTSNPN and CDR2 SVGIG (reference sequence). The CDR3 spells CAWSVQVGLVEQYF. CDR3 bases: TGTGCCTGGAGTGTACAGGTTGGTCTAGTGGAGCAGTACTTC. Supplemented by reference TRBV30 and TRBJ2-7, the full variable domain reads SQTIHQWPATLVQPVGSPLSLECTVEGTSNPNLYWYRQAAGRGLQLLFYSVGIGQISSEVPQNLSASRPQDRQFILSSKKLLLSDSGFYLCAWSVQVGLVEQYFGPGTRLTVT.

This chain uses TRBV11-3 with TRBJ2-1; possible D gene TRBD1, 6 bases. Trimming took off 5 bases at V and 3 bases at J, with 20 bases between the two ends. The CDR3 consists of 17 residues. CDR1 and CDR2 (germline): SGHNT, YENEEA. CDR3 coding DNA: TGTGCCAGCAGCAAAAAGCAAGGGGGTTACTACTACAATGAGCAGTTCTTC. Translation: CASSKKQGGYYYNEQFF.